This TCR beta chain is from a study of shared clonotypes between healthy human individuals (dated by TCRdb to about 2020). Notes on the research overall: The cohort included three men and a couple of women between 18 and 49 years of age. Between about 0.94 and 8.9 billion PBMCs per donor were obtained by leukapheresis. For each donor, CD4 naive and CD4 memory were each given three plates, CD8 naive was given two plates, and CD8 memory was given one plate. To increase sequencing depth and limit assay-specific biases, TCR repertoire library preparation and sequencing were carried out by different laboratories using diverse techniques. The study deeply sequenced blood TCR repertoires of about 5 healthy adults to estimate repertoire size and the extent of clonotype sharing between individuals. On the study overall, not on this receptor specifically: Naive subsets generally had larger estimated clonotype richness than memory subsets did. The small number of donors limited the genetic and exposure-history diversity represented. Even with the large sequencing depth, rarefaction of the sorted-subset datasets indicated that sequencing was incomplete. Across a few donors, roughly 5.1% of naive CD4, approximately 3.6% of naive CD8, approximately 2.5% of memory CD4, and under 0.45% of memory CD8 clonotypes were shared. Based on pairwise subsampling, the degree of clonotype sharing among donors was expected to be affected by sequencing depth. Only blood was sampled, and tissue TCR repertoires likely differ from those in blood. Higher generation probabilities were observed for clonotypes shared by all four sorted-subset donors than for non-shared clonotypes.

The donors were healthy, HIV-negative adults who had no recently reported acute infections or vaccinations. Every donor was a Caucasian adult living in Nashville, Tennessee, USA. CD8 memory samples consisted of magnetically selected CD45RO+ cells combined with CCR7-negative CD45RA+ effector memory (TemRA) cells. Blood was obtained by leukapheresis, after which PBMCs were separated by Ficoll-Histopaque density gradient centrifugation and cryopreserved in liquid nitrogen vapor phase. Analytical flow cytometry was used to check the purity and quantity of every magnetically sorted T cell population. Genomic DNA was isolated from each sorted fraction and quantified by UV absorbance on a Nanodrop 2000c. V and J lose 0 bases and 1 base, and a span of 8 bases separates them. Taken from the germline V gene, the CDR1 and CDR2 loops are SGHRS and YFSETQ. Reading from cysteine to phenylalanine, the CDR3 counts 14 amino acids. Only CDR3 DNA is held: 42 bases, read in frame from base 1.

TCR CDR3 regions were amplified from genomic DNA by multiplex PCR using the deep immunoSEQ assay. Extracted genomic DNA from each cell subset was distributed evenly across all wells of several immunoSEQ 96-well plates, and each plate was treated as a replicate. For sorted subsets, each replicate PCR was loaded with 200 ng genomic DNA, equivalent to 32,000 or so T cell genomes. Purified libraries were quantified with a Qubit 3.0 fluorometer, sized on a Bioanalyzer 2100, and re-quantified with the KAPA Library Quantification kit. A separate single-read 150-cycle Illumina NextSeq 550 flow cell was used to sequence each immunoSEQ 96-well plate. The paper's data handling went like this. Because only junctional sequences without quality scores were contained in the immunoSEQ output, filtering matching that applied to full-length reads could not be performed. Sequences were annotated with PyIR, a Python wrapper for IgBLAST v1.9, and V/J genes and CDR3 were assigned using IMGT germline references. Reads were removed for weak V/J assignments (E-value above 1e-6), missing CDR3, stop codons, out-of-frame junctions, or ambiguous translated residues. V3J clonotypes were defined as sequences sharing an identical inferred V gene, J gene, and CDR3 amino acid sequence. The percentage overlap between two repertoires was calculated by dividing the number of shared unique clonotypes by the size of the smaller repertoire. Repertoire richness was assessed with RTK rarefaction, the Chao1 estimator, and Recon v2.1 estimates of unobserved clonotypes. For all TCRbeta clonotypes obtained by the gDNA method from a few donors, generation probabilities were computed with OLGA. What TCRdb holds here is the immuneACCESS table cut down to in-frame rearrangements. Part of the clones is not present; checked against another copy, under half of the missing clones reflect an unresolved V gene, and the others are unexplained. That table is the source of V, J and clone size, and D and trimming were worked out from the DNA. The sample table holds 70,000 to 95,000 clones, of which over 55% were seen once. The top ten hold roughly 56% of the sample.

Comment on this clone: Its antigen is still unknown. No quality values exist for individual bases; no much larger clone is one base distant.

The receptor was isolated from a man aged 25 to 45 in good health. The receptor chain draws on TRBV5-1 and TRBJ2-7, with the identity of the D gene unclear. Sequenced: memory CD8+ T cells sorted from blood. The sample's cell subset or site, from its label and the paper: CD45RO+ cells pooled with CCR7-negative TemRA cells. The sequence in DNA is TGCGCCAGCAGCTTGGGACACACATCCTACGAGCAGTACTTC. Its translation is CASSLGHTSYEQYF.